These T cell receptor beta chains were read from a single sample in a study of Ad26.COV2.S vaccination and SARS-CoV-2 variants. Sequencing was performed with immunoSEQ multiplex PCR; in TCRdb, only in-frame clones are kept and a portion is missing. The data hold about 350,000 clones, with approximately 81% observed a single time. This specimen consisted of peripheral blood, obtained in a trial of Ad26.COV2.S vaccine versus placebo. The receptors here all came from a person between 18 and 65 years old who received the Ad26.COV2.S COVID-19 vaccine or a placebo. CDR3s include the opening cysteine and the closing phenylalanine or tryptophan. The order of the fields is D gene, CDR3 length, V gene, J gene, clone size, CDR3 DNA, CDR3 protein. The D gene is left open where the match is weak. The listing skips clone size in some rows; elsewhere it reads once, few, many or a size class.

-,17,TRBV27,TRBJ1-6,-,TGTGCCAGCAGTTTATCGAGGTCAGGAGCTCTGGGATCACCCCTCCACTTT,CASSLSRSGALGSPLHF
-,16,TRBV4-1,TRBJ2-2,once,TGCGCCAGCAGACCCACCTTAGAATCCCTTGGCGGGGAGCTGTTTTTT,CASRPTLESLGGELFF
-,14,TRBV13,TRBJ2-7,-,TGTGCCAGCAGCTTTAGCGAGAACTCCTACGAGCAGTACTTC,CASSFSENSYEQYF
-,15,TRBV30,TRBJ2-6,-,TGTGCCTGGATCCTAAGGGGGTCTGGGGCCAACGTCCTGACTTTC,CAWILRGSGANVLTF
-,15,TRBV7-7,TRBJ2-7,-,TGTGCCAGCAGCGCCTACAGGGACCCCAGCTACGAGCAGTACTTC,CASSAYRDPSYEQYF
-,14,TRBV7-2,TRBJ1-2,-,TGTGCCAGCAGCCCGGATTGGGACGACTATGGCTACACCTTC,CASSPDWDDYGYTF
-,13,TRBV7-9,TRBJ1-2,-,TGTGCCAGCAGCTTACTGGGGGACTATGGCTACACCTTC,CASSLLGDYGYTF
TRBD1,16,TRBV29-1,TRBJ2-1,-,TGCAGCGTTGAAGTCGGGACAGGACGGACCTACAATGAGCAGTTCTTC,CSVEVGTGRTYNEQFF
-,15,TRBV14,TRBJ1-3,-,TGTGCCAGCAGCCAAGTGAAGGGGACTGGAAACACCATATATTTT,CASSQVKGTGNTIYF
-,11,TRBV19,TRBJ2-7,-,TGTGCCAGTAGTTTTGGCTACGAGCAGTACTTC,CASSFGYEQYF
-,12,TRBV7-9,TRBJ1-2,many,TGTGCCAGCAGCGTCCTACAGAGCGGCTACACCTTC,CASSVLQSGYTF
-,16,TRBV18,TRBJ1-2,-,TGTGCCAGCTCACCTGACAGTGGGGGCCGCGGTTTTGGCTACACCTTC,CASSPDSGGRGFGYTF
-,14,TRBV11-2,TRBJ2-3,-,TGTGCCAGCAGCTTTCGAGCGAGCACAGATACGCAGTATTTT,CASSFRASTDTQYF
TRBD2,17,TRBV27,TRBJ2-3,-,TGTGCCAGCAGTCGACTAGCGGGAGCTTTAAAGACAGATACGCAGTATTTT,CASSRLAGALKTDTQYF
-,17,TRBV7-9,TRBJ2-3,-,TGTGCCAGCAGCTCCCCGACTAGTACCCCCGACACAGATACGCAGTATTTT,CASSSPTSTPDTDTQYF
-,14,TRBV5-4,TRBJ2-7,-,TGTGCCAGCAGCTTGCCAGGGGAGCAGTACGAGCAGTACTTC,CASSLPGEQYEQYF
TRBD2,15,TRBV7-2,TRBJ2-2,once,TGTGCCAGCAGTAAGACTAGCGGGGATACCGGGGAGCTGTTTTTT,CASSKTSGDTGELFF
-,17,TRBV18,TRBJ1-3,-,TGTGCCAGCTCACCTAACCGGGACATTTTCTCTGGAAACACCATATATTTT,CASSPNRDIFSGNTIYF
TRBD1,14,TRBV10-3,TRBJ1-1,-,TGTGCCATCAGTTGGACAGGGGCGGACACTGAAGCTTTCTTT,CAISWTGADTEAFF
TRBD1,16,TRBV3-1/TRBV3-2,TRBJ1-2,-,TGTGCCAGCAGCCCCCCCCCGGGACAGGGGATAGGTGGCTACACCTTC,CASSPPPGQGIGGYTF